This record covers a single T cell receptor beta chain. This sample was included in a study of blood T cell repertoires in COVID-19. Study details: PBMCs, B-cell-depleted T cells, or T cells were the source of the cDNA or gDNA that made up the material.

The CDR3 is 13 amino acids. Trimming removed 6 bases from V and 4 bases from J, with 12 bases in between. Germline V gene sequence: CDR1 MNHNY, CDR2 SVGAGI (reference sequence). Recruited during active infection, patients (from Seattle) were subsequently followed longitudinally. Per the authors' pipeline: From reference gene primer amplification, estimates of nucleated cell counts were derived. The table came from immunoSEQ multiplex PCR; TCRdb's copy has only in-frame clones and leaves some out. V and J calls and clone size are as listed in that table; D and trimming were resolved from the DNA. The sample shows 95,000 to 120,000 clones, approximately 89% of them seen only once.

The sequenced sample consisted of peripheral blood. The origin of this receptor is a woman between 55 and 75 years old with COVID-19, enrolled during active disease. This chain links TRBV6-6 with TRBJ1-2; D might be TRBD1 (6 bases). The CDR3 here is CASSRDTGYGYTF. CDR3 in DNA: TGTGCCAGCAGCCGGGACACTGGCTATGGCTACACCTTC.